This T cell receptor beta chain was observed in a study of radiotherapy plus CTLA-4 blockade in lung cancer. The wider study: The study recorded objective responses in roughly 20% of patients and disease control in around 33%.

Trimming cost V 4 bases and J 2 bases; bases outside gene matches: 5. In germline, CDR1 is SGHNT, CDR2 YYREEE (reference sequence). The length of the CDR3 is 14 residues. This table comes from immunoSEQ multiplex PCR, and its TCRdb copy is limited to in-frame clones, with some not included. The table has about 28,000 clones, approximately 79% seen once. The sequence was obtained from a human donor with non-small cell lung cancer who had stable disease on radiotherapy plus ipilimumab. The chain combines TRBV5-4 with TRBJ2-5; 7 bases map to TRBD1. Here the sequenced sample was peripheral blood, taken from a patient treated with radiotherapy plus ipilimumab. CDR3 sequence reads: CASSPRTGQETQYF. In nucleotides, the CDR3 is TGTGCCAGCAGCCCCAGGACAGGACAAGAGACCCAGTACTTC.